The rows below give T cell receptor beta chains drawn from one sample of a study of OX40 agonist ivuxolimab in advanced cancers. Method: immunoSEQ multiplex PCR; TCRdb's copy keeps in-frame clones and lacks some. The sample carries 85,000 to 130,000 clones, approximately 90% recorded once. This specimen was CD4+ or CD8+ T cells sorted from blood, taken in a trial of the OX40 agonist ivuxolimab. These receptors originate from an adult with an advanced solid tumor such as melanoma, head and neck, liver or kidney cancer. Each CDR3 is given with its conserved first and last residue. The D gene is left open where the match is weak. Some rows have no size entry. The others give once, few or many, or a class for an expanded clone.

TRBV30	TRBJ1-5	.	TRBD1	CAWSLRTGSLYSNQPQHF	TGTGCCTGGAGTCTCCGGACAGGGTCCCTCTATAGCAATCAGCCCCAGCATTTT
TRBV7-9	TRBJ1-5	.	.	CASSLWGADQPQHF	TGTGCCAGCAGCTTATGGGGGGCCGATCAGCCCCAGCATTTT
TRBV28	TRBJ1-2	.	.	CASSLLTGAHSTF	TGTGCCAGCAGTTTACTGACAGGAGCTCATAGCACCTTC
TRBV7-2	TRBJ2-5	once	TRBD1	CASSSNRGQETQYF	TGTGCCAGCAGCTCCAACAGGGGGCAAGAGACCCAGTACTTC
TRBV18	TRBJ2-7	.	.	CASSPFARAEQYF	TGTGCCAGCTCACCATTCGCCCGGGCCGAGCAGTACTTC
TRBV15	TRBJ2-3	.	TRBD1	CATSRPGQGTDTQYF	TGTGCCACCAGCAGACCGGGACAGGGGACAGATACGCAGTATTTT
TRBV16	TRBJ1-4	.	.	CASSQRDEKLFF	TGTGCCAGCAGCCAAAGGGATGAAAAACTGTTTTTT
TRBV19	TRBJ1-5	.	.	CASSLQRNQPQHF	TGTGCCAGTAGTCTGCAGCGGAATCAGCCCCAGCATTTT
TRBV5-1	TRBJ2-5	.	.	CASSLGLVRETQYF	TGCGCCAGCAGCTTGGGACTAGTAAGAGAGACCCAGTACTTC
TRBV18	TRBJ2-2	.	TRBD2	CASSPALADTTGELFF	TGTGCCAGCTCACCAGCTCTAGCGGACACCACCGGGGAGCTGTTTTTT
TRBV7-2	TRBJ1-2	.	.	CASSLDQNYGYTF	TGTGCCAGCAGCTTAGACCAGAACTATGGCTACACCTTC
TRBV19	TRBJ2-1	.	.	CASSRGADNEQFF	TGTGCCAGTAGTAGAGGTGCGGACAATGAGCAGTTCTTC
TRBV28	TRBJ2-7	.	.	CASSSGPTYEQYF	TGTGCCAGCAGTTCAGGACCAACCTACGAGCAGTACTTC
TRBV4-2	TRBJ1-2	.	.	CASSQEVSVGGYTF	TGTGCCAGCAGCCAAGAGGTCTCCGTGGGTGGCTACACCTTC
TRBV25-1	TRBJ1-2	.	.	CASSERGNGYTF	TGTGCCAGCAGTGAAAGAGGAAATGGCTACACCTTC
TRBV6-5	TRBJ2-7	.	TRBD2	CASSLSGTRNEQYF	TGTGCCAGCAGTTTGTCCGGGACTAGAAACGAGCAGTACTTC
TRBV4-3	TRBJ1-3	.	.	CASSQDPGASGNTIYF	TGCGCCAGCAGCCAAGATCCAGGGGCGTCTGGAAACACCATATATTTT
TRBV5-6	TRBJ2-1	.	TRBD2	CASSPLAGGPVRDEQFF	TGTGCCAGCAGCCCATTAGCGGGAGGGCCAGTTAGGGATGAGCAGTTCTTC
TRBV5-3	TRBJ1-1	once	.	CARSLFRKGKDTEAFF	TGTGCCAGAAGCTTGTTCAGGAAGGGGAAAGACACTGAAGCTTTCTTT
TRBV7-2	TRBJ2-1	once	TRBD2	CASSSQGLAGYNEQFF	TGTGCCAGCAGCAGCCAAGGGCTAGCGGGCTACAATGAGCAGTTCTTC
TRBV19	TRBJ2-1	.	TRBD2	CASRTAGNHNEQFF	TGTGCCAGTAGGACAGCGGGGAACCACAATGAGCAGTTCTTC
TRBV19	TRBJ2-7	.	.	CASSIDLPPSEQYF	TGTGCCAGTAGTATAGATCTACCCCCTTCCGAGCAGTACTTC
TRBV5-1	TRBJ2-2	.	.	CASSLEGSSVIGTGELFF	TGCGCCAGCAGCTTGGAAGGTAGTTCCGTTATAGGGACCGGGGAGCTGTTTTTT
TRBV19	TRBJ2-2	.	TRBD1	CASTPGTANTGELFF	TGTGCCAGTACCCCTGGGACAGCTAACACCGGGGAGCTGTTTTTT
TRBV4-3	TRBJ2-5	.	TRBD2	CASSQGLAATETQYF	TGCGCCAGCAGCCAGGGACTAGCGGCCACAGAGACCCAGTACTTC
TRBV27	TRBJ2-7	.	TRBD1	CASSLFGGQGYEQYF	TGTGCCAGCAGTTTATTTGGGGGACAGGGCTACGAGCAGTACTTC